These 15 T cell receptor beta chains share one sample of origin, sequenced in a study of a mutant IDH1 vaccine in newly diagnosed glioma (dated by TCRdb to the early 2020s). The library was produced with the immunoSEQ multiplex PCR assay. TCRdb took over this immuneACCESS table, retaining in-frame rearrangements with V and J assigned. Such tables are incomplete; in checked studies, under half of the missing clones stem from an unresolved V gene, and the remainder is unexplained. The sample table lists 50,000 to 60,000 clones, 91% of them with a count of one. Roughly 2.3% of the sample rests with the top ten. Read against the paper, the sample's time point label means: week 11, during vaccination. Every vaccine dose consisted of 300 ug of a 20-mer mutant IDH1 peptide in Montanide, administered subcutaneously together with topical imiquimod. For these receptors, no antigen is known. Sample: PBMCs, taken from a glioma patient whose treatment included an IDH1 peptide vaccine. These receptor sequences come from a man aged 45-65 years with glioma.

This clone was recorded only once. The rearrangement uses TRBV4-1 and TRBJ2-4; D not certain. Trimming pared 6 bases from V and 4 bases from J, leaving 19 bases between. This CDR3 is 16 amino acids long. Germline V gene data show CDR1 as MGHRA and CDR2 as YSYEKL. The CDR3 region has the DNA TGCGCCAGCAGGGCCTTTGCGCGCGATCGAAAAAACATTCAGTACTTC. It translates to CASRAFARDRKNIQYF.

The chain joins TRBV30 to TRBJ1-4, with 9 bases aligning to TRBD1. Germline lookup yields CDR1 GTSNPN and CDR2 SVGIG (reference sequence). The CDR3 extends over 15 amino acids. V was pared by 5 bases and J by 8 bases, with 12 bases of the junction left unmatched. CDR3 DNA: TGTGCCTGGGGGCGTCGTGGGACAGGGAACGAAAAACTGTTTTTT. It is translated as CAWGRRGTGNEKLFF. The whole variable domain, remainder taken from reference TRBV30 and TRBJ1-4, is SQTIHQWPATLVQPVGSPLSLECTVEGTSNPNLYWYRQAAGRGLQLLFYSVGIGQISSEVPQNLSASRPQDRQFILSSKKLLLSDSGFYLCAWGRRGTGNEKLFFGSGTQLSVL.

The CDR3: CASSSGSGGLWEQYF. The CDR3 DNA sequence: TGTGCCAGCAGCTCGGGTAGCGGGGGGCTCTGGGAGCAGTACTTC. The chain combines TRBV7-2 with TRBJ2-7; 10 bases align to TRBD2. This CDR3 has 15 amino acids. Germline V gene lookup returns CDR1 SGHTA and CDR2 FQGNSA. V gave up 4 bases and J gave up 7 bases; unmatched junction bases: 10.

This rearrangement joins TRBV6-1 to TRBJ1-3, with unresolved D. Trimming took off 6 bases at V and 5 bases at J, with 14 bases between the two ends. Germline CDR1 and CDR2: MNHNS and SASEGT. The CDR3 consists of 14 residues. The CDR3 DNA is TGTGCCAGCAGGAGTTCGGACGGTAGAAACACCATATATTTT. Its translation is CASRSSDGRNTIYF.

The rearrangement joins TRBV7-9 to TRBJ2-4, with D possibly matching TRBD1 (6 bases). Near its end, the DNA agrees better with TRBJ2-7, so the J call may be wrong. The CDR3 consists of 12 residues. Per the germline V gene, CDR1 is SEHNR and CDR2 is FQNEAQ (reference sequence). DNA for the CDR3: TGTGCCAGCAGCCCGCGACAGGACGAGCAGTACTTC. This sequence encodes CASSPRQDEQYF.

The CDR3 spells CASSEVGDTQYF. The CDR3 DNA is TGTGCCAGCAGTGAAGTGGGAGATACGCAGTATTTT. This rearrangement joins TRBV2 to TRBJ2-3, with unresolved D. In germline, CDR1 is SNHLY, CDR2 FYNNEI. V was pared by 1 base and J by 5 bases, with 4 bases between. The CDR3 runs to 12 residues.

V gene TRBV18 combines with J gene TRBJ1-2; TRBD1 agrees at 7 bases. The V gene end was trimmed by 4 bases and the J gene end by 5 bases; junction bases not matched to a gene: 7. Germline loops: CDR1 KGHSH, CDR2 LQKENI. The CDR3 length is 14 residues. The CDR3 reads CASSLRTGEYGYTF. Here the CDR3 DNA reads TGTGCCAGCTCACTTAGGACAGGAGAGTATGGCTACACCTTC.

CDR3: CASSPPTVNTEAFF. CDR3 sequence (DNA): TGTGCCAGCAGTCCCCCGACAGTGAACACTGAAGCTTTCTTT. The V and J genes are TRBV28 and TRBJ1-1; D may be TRBD1 (5 bases). Germline V lookup: CDR1 MDHEN, CDR2 SYDVKM. V lost 5 bases to trimming and J lost 0 bases, with 10 bases between them. The CDR3 runs to 14 residues.

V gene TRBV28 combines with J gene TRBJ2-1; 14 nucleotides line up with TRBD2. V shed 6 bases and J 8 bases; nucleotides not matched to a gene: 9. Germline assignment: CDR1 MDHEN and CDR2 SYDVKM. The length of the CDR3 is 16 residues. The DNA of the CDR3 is TGTGCCAGCAGCATGGGACTAGCGGGAGTCCACGATGAGCAGTTCTTC. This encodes CASSMGLAGVHDEQFF.

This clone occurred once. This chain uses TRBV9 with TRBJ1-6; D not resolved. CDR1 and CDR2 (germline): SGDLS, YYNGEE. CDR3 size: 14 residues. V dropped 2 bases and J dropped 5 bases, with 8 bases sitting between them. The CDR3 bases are TGTGCCAGCAGCGTCTCGAGGGATAATTCACCCCTCCACTTT. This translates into CASSVSRDNSPLHF.

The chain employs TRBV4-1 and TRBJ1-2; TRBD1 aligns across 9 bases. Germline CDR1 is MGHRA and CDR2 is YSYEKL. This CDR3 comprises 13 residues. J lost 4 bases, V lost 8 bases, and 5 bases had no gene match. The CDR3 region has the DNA TGCGCCAGCCATACAGGGGGCGGCTATGGCTACACCTTC. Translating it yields CASHTGGGYGYTF.

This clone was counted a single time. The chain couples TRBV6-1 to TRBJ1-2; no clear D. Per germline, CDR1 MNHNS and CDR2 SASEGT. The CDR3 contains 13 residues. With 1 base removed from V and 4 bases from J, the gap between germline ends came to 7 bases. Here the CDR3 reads CASSEVNSYGYTF. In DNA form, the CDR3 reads TGTGCCAGCAGTGAAGTGAACAGCTATGGCTACACCTTC.

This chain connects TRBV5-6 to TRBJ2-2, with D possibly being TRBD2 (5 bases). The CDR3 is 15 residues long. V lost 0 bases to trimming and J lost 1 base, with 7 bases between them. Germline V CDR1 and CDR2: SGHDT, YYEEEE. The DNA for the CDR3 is TGTGCCAGCAGCTTGGCGGGGATGAACACCGGGGAGCTGTTTTTT. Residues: CASSLAGMNTGELFF.

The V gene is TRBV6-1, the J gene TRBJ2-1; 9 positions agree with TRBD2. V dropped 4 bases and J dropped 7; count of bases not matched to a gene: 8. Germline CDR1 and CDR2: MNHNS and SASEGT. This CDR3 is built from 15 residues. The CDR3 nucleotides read TGTGCCAGCAGTGGGGGGACTAGCTCTTTAAATGAGCAGTTCTTC. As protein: CASSGGTSSLNEQFF.

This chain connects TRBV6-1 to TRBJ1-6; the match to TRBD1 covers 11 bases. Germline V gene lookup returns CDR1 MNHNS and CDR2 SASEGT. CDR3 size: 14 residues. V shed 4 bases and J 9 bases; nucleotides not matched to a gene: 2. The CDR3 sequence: CASSGDRGGSPLHF. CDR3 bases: TGTGCCAGCAGTGGGGACAGGGGGGGTTCACCCCTCCACTTT.